Below are 20 T cell receptor beta chains sequenced from a single sample in a study of cytomegalovirus exposure and HLA in healthy donors. The PCR had 60 Vbeta and 13 Jbeta primers. Repertoires were generated with immunoSEQ multiplex PCR, while TCRdb's copy carries only in-frame clones and drops some. In the table there are 55,000 to 75,000 clones, 60% to 80% of which are singletons. Sequenced: PBMCs. These receptors came from a man aged 30 to 39 in good health and CMV-seronegative.

The V call is TRBV15, the J call TRBJ2-1, with TRBD2 as a possible D gene (6 bases). Looked up from germline, CDR1 is LNHNV and CDR2 is YYDKDF (reference sequence). The CDR3 totals 13 residues. Trimming took off 8 bases at V and 5 bases at J, with 13 bases between the two ends. This CDR3 reads CATRRGTHNEQFF. The DNA of the CDR3 is TGTGCCACCCGACGGGGGACCCACAATGAGCAGTTCTTC. Based on the CDR3 plus reference TRBV15 and TRBJ2-1, the full variable domain is DAMVIQNPRYQVTQFGKPVTLSCSQTLNHNVMYWYQQKSSQAPKLLFHYYDKDFNNEADTPDNFQSRRPNTSFCFLDIRSPGLGDTAMYLCATRRGTHNEQFFGPGTRLTVL.

This clone was seen just once. V gene TRBV11-2 combines with J gene TRBJ2-7, with no clear D. The CDR3 contains 15 residues. With 5 bases removed from V and 1 base from J, the gap between germline ends came to 15 bases. Germline CDR1 reads SGHAT; CDR2 reads FQNNGV. Here the CDR3 reads CASSPRGPRSYEQYF. The CDR3 region has the DNA TGTGCCAGCAGCCCAAGAGGTCCCCGGTCCTACGAGCAGTACTTC.

The J gene is TRBJ1-1, the V gene TRBV7-9; the match to TRBD1 covers 7 bases. Germline CDR1 reads SEHNR; CDR2 reads FQNEAQ (reference sequence). CDR3 size: 14 residues. V was pared by 5 bases and J by 4 bases, with 7 bases of the junction left unmatched. The CDR3 reads CASSLEGAITEAFF. CDR3 in DNA: TGTGCCAGCAGCCTAGAGGGGGCAATCACTGAAGCTTTCTTT.

This clone was counted only a few times. The V and J genes are TRBV11-3 and TRBJ2-3, with TRBD2 identical over 7 bases. In germline, CDR1 is SGHNT, CDR2 YENEEA. The length of the CDR3 is 17 residues. The junction had 15 bases not matched to a gene; V was cut back by 5 bases and J by 4 bases. The CDR3: CASSGPNAGGGADTQYF. As DNA, the CDR3 is TGTGCCAGCAGCGGACCCAACGCCGGCGGGGGAGCAGATACGCAGTATTTT.

V usage is TRBV7-8 and J usage is TRBJ1-5; D not resolved. V gave up 1 base and J gave up 6 bases, with 19 bases separating them. Germline V gene lookup returns CDR1 SGHVS and CDR2 FQNEAQ. The CDR3 is 17 residues long. Here the CDR3 DNA reads TGTGCCAGCAGCTTAGATTCTGGGCTCCGGGCGGGTCAGCCCCAGCATTTT. This translates into CASSLDSGLRAGQPQHF.

This clone was counted only a few times. The chain links TRBV30 to TRBJ1-2; 8 bases line up with TRBD1. The V and J ends lost 5 bases and 6 bases, in that order; junction bases with no gene match: 5. Germline CDR1 GTSNPN, CDR2 SVGIG (reference sequence). CDR3 length equals 12 residues. Here the CDR3 DNA reads TGTGCCTGGCTGCCGACAGGGGATGGCTACACCTTC. It codes for CAWLPTGDGYTF.

This rearrangement joins TRBV5-4 to TRBJ1-2, with D possibly matching TRBD1 (5 bases). The germline V gene has CDR1 SGHNT and CDR2 YYREEE (reference sequence). V was shortened by 0 bases and J by 7 bases, with 7 bases between the two germline ends. CDR3 length: 12 residues. As DNA, the CDR3 is TGTGCCAGCAGCTTGGCCGGGGGTGGCTACACCTTC. It is translated as CASSLAGGGYTF.

This rearrangement joins TRBV7-9 to TRBJ1-1; maybe TRBD1 (5 bases). The CDR3 consists of 16 residues. Germline V gives CDR1 SEHNR, CDR2 FQNEAQ (reference sequence). Between the trimmed V and J ends, which lost 7 bases and 0 bases, there was a span of 18 bases. DNA for the CDR3: TGTGCCAGCACAGTCCGTAAGGACACCATGAACACTGAAGCTTTCTTT. Translating it yields CASTVRKDTMNTEAFF.

The chain joins TRBV6-5 to TRBJ2-7, with a possible D match to TRBD1 (6 bases). The CDR3 contains 14 residues. Germline CDR1 MNHEY, CDR2 SVGAGI. Trimming removed 6 bases from V and 0 bases from J, with 12 bases in between. In DNA form, the CDR3 reads TGTGCCAGCAGCTCTACAGGGAGCTCCTACGAGCAGTACTTC. This encodes CASSSTGSSYEQYF.

The gene calls are TRBV30 and TRBJ2-5; D is undetermined. The V gene lost 4 bases and the J gene lost 3 bases, with 9 bases spanning the gap. The V gene's germline CDR1 is GTSNPN and CDR2 SVGIG (reference sequence). The CDR3 contains 12 residues. The CDR3 DNA is TGTGCCTGGAACCTAAACGAAGAGACCCAGTACTTC. Translation: CAWNLNEETQYF. Full variable domain (rest looked up from reference TRBV30 and TRBJ2-5): SQTIHQWPATLVQPVGSPLSLECTVEGTSNPNLYWYRQAAGRGLQLLFYSVGIGQISSEVPQNLSASRPQDRQFILSSKKLLLSDSGFYLCAWNLNEETQYFGPGTRLLVL.

The genes are TRBV6-1 and TRBJ2-5; D unclear. Between the trimmed V and J ends, which lost 6 bases and 2 bases, there was a span of 10 bases. Germline V gene lookup returns CDR1 MNHNS and CDR2 SASEGT. This CDR3 comprises 13 residues. The DNA for the CDR3 is TGTGCCAGCAGGCCCGGGTCTCAAGAGACCCAGTACTTC. The encoded protein is CASRPGSQETQYF.

V usage is TRBV5-3 and J usage is TRBJ1-4, with D possibly matching TRBD1 (6 bases). TRBV5-3 is sorted into the ORF group, with uncertain function. This CDR3 has 13 amino acids. Trimming took 2 bases from V and 8 from J, leaving 10 bases between them. Written as DNA, the CDR3 is TGTGCCAGAAGCTTCTGGGGGCAGGAAAAACTGTTTTTT. Translation: CARSFWGQEKLFF.

The chain joins TRBV11-2 to TRBJ2-7, with D possibly TRBD2 on 5 matching bases. Per the germline V gene, CDR1 is SGHAT and CDR2 is FQNNGV. V was shortened by 5 bases and J by 4 bases, with 6 bases between the two germline ends. CDR3 length: 11 amino acids. In nucleotides, the CDR3 is TGTGCCAGCAGCCGCGGGTACGAGCAGTACTTC. Translating it yields CASSRGYEQYF.

Notes on this clone: The junction differs from germline at one of its ends, possibly a read error. This sequence joins TRBV2 and TRBJ1-1; D is perhaps TRBD1 (5 bases). The CDR3 contains 11 residues. Germline V lookup: CDR1 SNHLY, CDR2 FYNNEI. The CDR3 bases are TGTGCCAGCAAGCGTTGGGAGGGACTCCTCTTT. Its translation: CASKRWEGLLF.

The chain joins TRBV4-1 to TRBJ1-5; 8 nucleotides align to TRBD1. Germline CDR1 and CDR2: MGHRA and YSYEKL. The CDR3 spans 16 residues. The V gene end was trimmed by 0 bases and the J gene end by 2 bases; junction bases not matched to a gene: 3. The CDR3 sequence is CASSQEETGGNQPQHF. The CDR3 nucleotides read TGCGCCAGCAGCCAAGAGGAGACAGGGGGCAATCAGCCCCAGCATTTT.

The chain is built from TRBV4-1 and TRBJ2-1; perhaps TRBD2 as D (5 bases). Trimming cost V 3 bases and J 12 bases, with 12 bases left between them. Germline V lookup: CDR1 MGHRA, CDR2 YSYEKL. This CDR3 region has 12 residues. CDR3 loop: CASSHNQGGQFF. CDR3 coding DNA: TGCGCCAGCAGCCATAACCAAGGAGGGCAGTTCTTC.

CDR3: CASSQDQGGPDTQYF. The CDR3 DNA sequence: TGCGCCAGCAGCCAAGATCAAGGGGGACCAGATACGCAGTATTTT. The chain links TRBV4-1 to TRBJ2-3; a possible D gene is TRBD1 (6 bases). Trimming took 0 bases from V and 4 from J, leaving 11 bases between them. This CDR3 has 15 residues. Germline V gene data show CDR1 as MGHRA and CDR2 as YSYEKL.

The chain employs TRBV29-1 and TRBJ2-5; D is unclear. The CDR3 extends over 12 amino acids. The germline V and J ends were trimmed by 3 bases and 4 bases, with 9 bases remaining between them. Germline values: CDR1 SQVTM, CDR2 ANQGSEA. The CDR3 region is CSVEGTLETQYF. The CDR3 nucleotides read TGCAGCGTTGAGGGCACCTTAGAGACCCAGTACTTC.

The chain uses TRBV5-4 and TRBJ1-2; 9 positions match TRBD1. V dropped 10 bases and J dropped 2; count of bases not matched to a gene: 6. Germline V lookup: CDR1 SGHNT, CDR2 YYREEE (reference sequence). This CDR3 contains 13 residues. This CDR3 reads CAWGQGQNYGYTF. The CDR3 DNA reads TGTGCCTGGGGACAGGGCCAGAACTATGGCTACACCTTC.

J is TRBJ2-7 and V is TRBV1; no check of the table's D call, TRBD2, against the DNA was made. TRBV1 is tagged as a pseudogene. The CDR3 has 17 amino acids. The CDR3 here is CTSSQGTSGGNAYEQYF. CDR3 nucleotide sequence: TGCACCAGCAGCCAGGGGACTAGCGGGGGGAATGCCTACGAGCAGTACTTC.